Listed here are 31 T cell receptor beta chains from one sample, sequenced in a study of shared clonotypes between healthy human individuals. The table came from immunoSEQ multiplex PCR; TCRdb's copy has only in-frame clones and leaves some out. The sample holds about 480,000 clones, about 80% seen once. The sample taken for sequencing was PBMCs. Source of these receptors: a woman aged 40 to 55 in good health. Some clones in this sample may be carry-over from other donors' samples.

The chain joins TRBV28 to TRBJ2-7; D might be TRBD1 or TRBD2, each matching 5 bases. Germline V gene lookup returns CDR1 MDHEN and CDR2 SYDVKM. The CDR3 has 14 amino acids. V lost 8 bases and J lost 2, with 16 bases in between. The CDR3 reads CASETRGGTYEQYF. As DNA, the CDR3 is TGTGCCAGCGAGACCCGGGGCGGCACCTACGAGCAGTACTTC.

This clone is a singleton in its sample. The chain links TRBV11-2 to TRBJ2-7; D gene unclear. Germline lookup yields CDR1 SGHAT and CDR2 FQNNGV. The V gene lost 6 bases and the J gene lost 2 bases, with 11 bases spanning the gap. The CDR3 is 13 residues long. CDR3 loop: CASRPAGAYEQYF. For the CDR3, the DNA is TGTGCCAGCAGGCCAGCTGGGGCCTACGAGCAGTACTTC.

The V gene is TRBV7-9, the J gene TRBJ2-2; 12 positions agree with TRBD2. V was pared by 4 bases and J by 4 bases, with 1 base of the junction left unmatched. There are 15 residues in the CDR3. CDR1 is SEHNR and CDR2 is FQNEAQ in the germline V gene (reference sequence). The CDR3 DNA reads as TGTGCCAGCAGCTCTAGCGGGAGGGCCACCGGGGAGCTGTTTTTT. Its protein is CASSSSGRATGELFF. The full variable domain, in which reference TRBV7-9 and TRBJ2-2 provide the parts outside the CDR3, is DTGVSQNPRHKITKRGQNVTFRCDPISEHNRLYWYRQTLGQGPEFLTYFQNEAQLEKSRLLSDRFSAERPKGSFSTLEIQRTEQGDSAMYLCASSSSGRATGELFFGEGSRLTVL.

The J gene is TRBJ2-5, the V gene TRBV11-2, with TRBD1 matching over 7 bases. Trimming removed 1 base from V and 5 bases from J; junction bases left unmatched: 10. The CDR3 totals 16 residues. The V gene's germline CDR1 is SGHAT and CDR2 FQNNGV. The CDR3 DNA follows: TGTGCCAGCAGCTTAGGTTCAGGGGGTCTTATCGAGACCCAGTACTTC. It specifies CASSLGSGGLIETQYF.

This clone was picked up one time. V gene TRBV11-2 combines with J gene TRBJ2-7, with D perhaps assigned TRBD1 or TRBD2 (5 bases each). This CDR3 spans 12 amino acids. The V gene's germline CDR1 is SGHAT and CDR2 FQNNGV. The germline V and J ends were trimmed by 2 bases and 8 bases, with 10 bases remaining between them. Written as DNA, the CDR3 is TGTGCCAGCAGCTTATTCGTGGGACAGCAGTACTTC. Translated: CASSLFVGQQYF. Full variable domain (remainder filled in from reference TRBV11-2 and TRBJ2-7): EAGVAQSPRYKIIEKRQSVAFWCNPISGHATLYWYQQILGQGPKLLIQFQNNGVVDDSQLPKDRFSAERLKGVDSTLKIQPAKLEDSAVYLCASSLFVGQQYFGPGTRLTVT.

J is TRBJ2-5 and V is TRBV6-1; 8 bases fit TRBD1. Germline CDR1 MNHNS, CDR2 SASEGT. The CDR3 sequence is 14 residues long. The V and J ends lost 3 bases and 2 bases, in that order; junction bases with no gene match: 2. CDR3 sequence: CASSERQGQETQYF. CDR3 DNA: TGTGCCAGCAGTGAGCGACAGGGGCAAGAGACCCAGTACTTC.

This clone has more than one count but fewer than ten. This sample also contains other DNA sequences that code for the same CDR3. J is TRBJ1-5 and V is TRBV19, with D maybe TRBD1 (5 bases). Trimming removed 5 bases at V and 4 bases at J, with 9 bases between. Germline CDR1 LNHDA, CDR2 SQIVND (reference sequence). The CDR3 consists of 13 residues. This CDR3 reads CASSGGGNQPQHF. The CDR3 DNA sequence: TGTGCCAGTAGTGGGGGAGGAAATCAGCCCCAGCATTTT.

This rearrangement joins TRBV7-6 to TRBJ2-2; D remains ambiguous. Germline-derived CDR1 and CDR2 are SGHVS and FNYEAQ. The V end lost 2 bases, the J end lost 4 bases, and 11 bases lay between the germline ends. The CDR3 has 15 amino acids. The CDR3 spells CASSLLDLGTGELFF. The CDR3 DNA reads as TGTGCCAGCAGCTTACTAGATCTGGGCACCGGGGAGCTGTTTTTT.

The chain employs TRBV27 and TRBJ2-7; the D gene is possibly TRBD1 (6 bases). This CDR3 is 15 amino acids long. Germline CDR1 is MNHEY and CDR2 is SMNVEV (reference sequence). Trimming pared 6 bases from V and 7 bases from J, leaving 22 bases between. For the CDR3, the DNA is TGTGCCAGCAGCTTACAGGGATTATATATTAGGGAGCAGTACTTC. This codes for CASSLQGLYIREQYF.

The chain joins TRBV6-5 to TRBJ1-5; perhaps TRBD1 as D (6 bases). The germline CDR1 and CDR2 sequences are MNHEY and SVGAGI. With 5 bases removed from V and 8 bases from J, the gap between germline ends came to 13 bases. This CDR3 comprises 13 residues. CDR3: CASSTWAGEPQHF. CDR3 nucleotides: TGTGCCAGCAGTACGTGGGCAGGGGAGCCCCAGCATTTT.

This chain joins TRBV6-5 and TRBJ2-1; D is possibly TRBD1 (6 bases). The V gene's germline CDR1 is MNHEY and CDR2 SVGAGI. V was cut by 2 bases and J by 5 bases, with 13 bases left in between. This CDR3 has 15 residues. CDR3 in amino acids: CASSYGSGADNEQFF. The CDR3 nucleotides are TGTGCCAGCAGTTACGGGTCAGGGGCGGACAATGAGCAGTTCTTC.

CDR3 sequence reads: CASTPAGGYNEQFF. The DNA of the CDR3 is TGTGCCAGCACACCAGCGGGAGGTTACAATGAGCAGTTCTTC. The gene calls are TRBV6-5 and TRBJ2-1; 9 bases agree with TRBD2. Trimming removed 7 bases from V and 4 bases from J; junction bases left unmatched: 5. The CDR3 is 14 amino acids. CDR1 and CDR2 (germline): MNHEY, SVGAGI.

This clone appeared once. The chain uses TRBV5-4 and TRBJ1-3; TRBD1 might be the D (6 bases). The CDR3 is made up of 16 amino acids. Germline-derived CDR1 and CDR2 are SGHNT and YYREEE (reference sequence). The germline V and J ends were trimmed by 6 bases and 7 bases, with 23 bases remaining between them. The CDR3 DNA follows: TGTGCCAGCATCAAATTACAGGGTGTTTTAGGTAACACCATATATTTT. It is translated as CASIKLQGVLGNTIYF.

The V gene is TRBV18, the J gene TRBJ2-7, with 9 bases fitting TRBD1. The CDR3 is made up of 12 amino acids. V dropped 4 bases and J dropped 6; count of bases not matched to a gene: 1. Germline V lookup: CDR1 KGHSH, CDR2 LQKENI. CDR3 bases: TGTGCCAGCTCACAGGACAGGGGCGAGCAGTACTTC. Translated, it gives CASSQDRGEQYF.

This chain joins TRBV29-1 and TRBJ2-3; D remains unclear. CDR3 size: 12 residues. The germline V gene encodes CDR1 SQVTM and CDR2 ANQGSEA. Trimming stripped 1 base from V and 2 bases from J, with 4 bases between. The CDR3 reads CSVEADTDTQYF. The CDR3 DNA reads TGCAGCGTTGAAGCAGACACAGATACGCAGTATTTT.

This clone was recorded once. V and J are TRBV2 and TRBJ1-3; no reliable D call. The CDR3 spans 14 residues. Trimming removed 4 bases from V and 9 bases from J, with 16 bases in between. Germline CDR1 is SNHLY and CDR2 is FYNNEI. CDR3 amino acids: CASSVSPGSGTIYF. The CDR3 coding sequence is TGTGCCAGCAGTGTTTCGCCAGGCTCAGGCACCATATATTTT. Based on the CDR3 plus reference TRBV2 and TRBJ1-3, the full variable domain is EPEVTQTPSHQVTQMGQEVILRCVPISNHLYFYWYRQILGQKVEFLVSFYNNEISEKSEIFDDQFSVERPDGSNFTLKIRSTKLEDSAMYFCASSVSPGSGTIYFGEGSWLTVV.

The chain carries TRBV5-1 and TRBJ2-2; D call uncertain. The CDR3 totals 15 residues. V lost 4 bases and J lost 5, with 15 bases in between. Germline V lookup: CDR1 SGHRS, CDR2 YFSETQ. This CDR3 reads CASSLDDARTGELFF. For the CDR3, the DNA is TGCGCCAGCAGCCTGGACGACGCCCGGACCGGGGAGCTGTTTTTT.

This chain uses TRBV2 with TRBJ2-1; D is ambiguous. Trimming removed 5 bases at V and 5 bases at J, with 16 bases between. The germline gives CDR1 SNHLY, CDR2 FYNNEI. This CDR3 region has 15 residues. CDR3 coding DNA: TGTGCCAGCAGTCCGCAAGCAGTTATCGACAATGAGCAGTTCTTC. This gives the protein CASSPQAVIDNEQFF. Supplemented by reference TRBV2 and TRBJ2-1, the full variable domain reads EPEVTQTPSHQVTQMGQEVILRCVPISNHLYFYWYRQILGQKVEFLVSFYNNEISEKSEIFDDQFSVERPDGSNFTLKIRSTKLEDSAMYFCASSPQAVIDNEQFFGPGTRLTVL.

This clone has a count of ten or more. The chain employs TRBV28 and TRBJ2-3; 9 bases map to TRBD2. With 3 bases clipped from V and 1 base from J, the junction kept 5 bases outside the gene matches. Germline CDR1 reads MDHEN; CDR2 reads SYDVKM. The CDR3 is 16 amino acids. The CDR3 coding sequence is TGTGCCAGCAGTTTGGTTCCTAGCGGGGGCACAGATACGCAGTATTTT. This gives the protein CASSLVPSGGTDTQYF.

The genes are TRBV5-6 and TRBJ2-3; D is uncertain. CDR3 length: 13 residues. Germline V CDR1 and CDR2: SGHDT, YYEEEE. V lost 2 bases to trimming and J lost 3 bases, with 7 bases between them. CDR3 nucleotides: TGTGCCAGCAGCTTAGCGAGGACAGATACGCAGTATTTT. Its protein is CASSLARTDTQYF.

The chain joins TRBV6-6 to TRBJ1-5; the match to TRBD1 covers 7 bases. In germline, CDR1 is MNHNY, CDR2 SVGAGI (reference sequence). The CDR3 has 14 residues. Trimming removed 3 bases from V and 7 bases from J; junction bases left unmatched: 6. The DNA of the CDR3 is TGTGCCAGCAGTTATTCACAGGGGTCGCAGCCCCAGCATTTT. Translation: CASSYSQGSQPQHF.

V and J are TRBV30 and TRBJ2-7, with 9 bases matching TRBD2. With 0 bases clipped from V and 4 bases from J, the junction kept 7 bases outside the gene matches. The length of the CDR3 is 15 residues. Germline V gene data show CDR1 as GTSNPN and CDR2 as SVGIG (reference sequence). CDR3 loop: CAWSVGASGNYEQYF. CDR3 DNA: TGTGCCTGGAGTGTTGGGGCTAGCGGGAATTACGAGCAGTACTTC. The complete variable domain, with remaining parts taken from reference TRBV30 and TRBJ2-7, reads SQTIHQWPATLVQPVGSPLSLECTVEGTSNPNLYWYRQAAGRGLQLLFYSVGIGQISSEVPQNLSASRPQDRQFILSSKKLLLSDSGFYLCAWSVGASGNYEQYFGPGTRLTVT.

The V and J genes are TRBV5-8 and TRBJ2-2, with TRBD2 matching 7 bases. The germline V gene has CDR1 SGHTS and CDR2 YDEGEE. There are 16 residues in the CDR3. V trimming: 0 bases; J trimming: 4 bases; junction bases outside the gene matches: 6. CDR3 DNA sequence: TGTGCCAGCAGCTTGGAAAGGGGACTAATCACCGGGGAGCTGTTTTTT. It encodes CASSLERGLITGELFF.

The chain joins TRBV28 to TRBJ2-2; TRBD2 matches at 10 bases. After removal of 8 bases from V and 5 bases from J, the junction contained 8 bases not matched to a gene. Germline CDR1 is MDHEN and CDR2 is SYDVKM. The CDR3 length is 15 residues. CDR3 residues: CASLTTSGYTGELFF. In DNA, the CDR3 is TGTGCCAGCTTAACGACTAGCGGGTATACCGGGGAGCTGTTTTTT.

The gene calls are TRBV7-2 and TRBJ1-1; D is uncertain. V was cut by 0 bases and J by 1 base, with 9 bases left in between. Germline V gene lookup returns CDR1 SGHTA and CDR2 FQGNSA. CDR3 length equals 15 residues. The CDR3 coding sequence is TGTGCCAGCAGCTTAGCCCCCTCCCCGAACACTGAAGCTTTCTTT. This codes for CASSLAPSPNTEAFF.

The gene calls are TRBV5-6 and TRBJ1-2; D is uncertain. The CDR3 runs 14 residues. Trimming removed 0 bases from V and 3 bases from J, with 9 bases in between. Germline V lookup: CDR1 SGHDT, CDR2 YYEEEE. The CDR3 DNA reads TGTGCCAGCAGCTTGGAAGGGCGACACTATGGCTACACCTTC. Translation: CASSLEGRHYGYTF. Based on the CDR3 plus reference TRBV5-6 and TRBJ1-2, the full variable domain is DAGVTQSPTHLIKTRGQQVTLRCSPKSGHDTVSWYQQALGQGPQFIFQYYEEEERQRGNFPDRFSGHQFPNYSSELNVNALLLGDSALYLCASSLEGRHYGYTFGSGTRLTVV.

V gene TRBV7-3 combines with J gene TRBJ2-2; D is unclear. The germline V gene encodes CDR1 SGHTA and CDR2 FQGTGA. This CDR3 contains 13 residues. Trimming removed 4 bases from V and 6 bases from J, with 9 bases in between. The CDR3 loop is CASSSYTAGELFF. The CDR3 coding sequence is TGTGCCAGCAGCTCATACACGGCCGGGGAGCTGTTTTTT.

This clone has just one count. V usage is TRBV7-8 and J usage is TRBJ2-7; 8 positions match TRBD1. Germline lookup yields CDR1 SGHVS and CDR2 FQNEAQ. With V trimmed by 4 bases and J by 1 base, 6 bases remained unmatched. This CDR3 comprises 15 residues. The chain's CDR3 is CASSSLRGQSYEQYF. The DNA of the CDR3 is TGTGCCAGCAGCTCCCTCAGGGGGCAGTCCTACGAGCAGTACTTC. Together with reference TRBV7-8 and TRBJ2-7, the CDR3 gives the full variable domain: GAGVSQSPRYKVAKRGQDVALRCDPISGHVSLFWYQQALGQGPEFLTYFQNEAQLDKSGLPSDRFFAERPEGSVSTLKIQRTQQEDSAVYLCASSSLRGQSYEQYFGPGTRLTVT.

V is TRBV7-8 and J is TRBJ1-1, with TRBD1 matching 7 bases. After removal of 2 bases from V and 5 bases from J, the junction contained 11 bases not matched to a gene. Germline V lookup: CDR1 SGHVS, CDR2 FQNEAQ. CDR3 length: 16 residues. In DNA form, the CDR3 reads TGTGCCAGCAGCTTAACCGGGACAGCCCGGAGAACTGAAGCTTTCTTT. Translation: CASSLTGTARRTEAFF.

The chain recombines TRBV30 with TRBJ1-3; D gene uncertain. Trimming pared 2 bases from V and 0 bases from J, leaving 11 bases between. The CDR3 runs 15 residues. The germline CDR1 and CDR2 sequences are GTSNPN and SVGIG (reference sequence). CDR3 loop: CAWSPAGYSGNTIYF. The CDR3 region has the DNA TGTGCCTGGAGTCCCGCTGGATACTCTGGAAACACCATATATTTT.

CDR3 region: CASSLAPGQNTEAFF. In DNA form, the CDR3 reads TGTGCCAGCAGCTTGGCCCCAGGACAGAACACTGAAGCTTTCTTT. The chain is built from TRBV5-6 and TRBJ1-1; tentative D call: TRBD1 (5 bases). V lost 0 bases, J lost 1 base, and 10 bases lay in between. CDR3 length equals 15 residues. Germline assignment: CDR1 SGHDT and CDR2 YYEEEE.